This T cell receptor beta chain was found in a study of molecular identifiers for immune sequencing clone quantification. Study conclusions and caveats: Clones carrying above 20 RNA copies accounted for over 97% of effector molecules, under 1% in naive cells.

Turning to this clonotype: No antigen is known for it.

TCRdb reprocessed the PCR reads via MiXCR and lists one record per CDR3 protein. The sample lists around 470,000 distinct CDR3 sequences; about 20% were seen once. The CDR3 has 18 residues. V lost 4 bases and J lost 10; bases outside the gene matches: 24. The chain uses TRBV23-1 and TRBJ1-1; 7 positions agree with TRBD1. TRBV23-1 is sorted into the ORF group, with uncertain function. The receptor's source is a human donor in good health. Some libraries in this study had Jurkat cell RNA spiked in. Sample: naive CD8+ T cells from blood, with Jurkat cell RNA spiked in. As to subset: FACS-sorted CD8+CD4-CCR7+CD45RA+ naive T cells. As DNA, the CDR3 is TGCGCCAGCAGTCTAGGGGAACGAACGTTGGAGGGGGCTCTTTCAGCTTTCTTT. Residues: CASSLGERTLEGALSAFF.